These T cell receptor beta chains were read from a single sample in a study of blood T cells in healthy people across ages. TCRdb reprocessed the 5' RACE reads via MiXCR and lists one record per CDR3 protein. The repertoire holds 1,800,000 or so distinct CDR3 sequences, with approximately 39% as singletons. Sequencing was done on a sample of blood. These receptors all come from a human donor in good health. The CDR3 runs from the conserved cysteine through the conserved F or W.

TRBV29-1,TRBJ2-1,CSVGTRPYNEQFF
TRBV20-1,NA,CSASKTGTGHTGETQYF
TRBV6-2/TRBV6-3,TRBJ2-5,CASTIRERDRALRETQYF
TRBV5-1,TRBJ1-1,CASSLGVGANTEAFF
TRBV7-2,TRBJ2-7,CASSHSPPAGAYEQYF
TRBV24-1,TRBJ1-2,CATRSPVLGEGYTF
TRBV9,TRBJ1-2,CASSPTGQPYPYGYTF
TRBV7-2,TRBJ2-5,CASSLASGGASETQYF
TRBV4-2,TRBJ2-1,CASSQARTSGNEQFF
TRBV7-2,TRBJ2-5,CASSYNGPEETQYF
TRBV12-3/TRBV12-4,TRBJ1-2,CASSTYDRNYGYTF
TRBV27,TRBJ1-5,CASARPDNQPQHF
TRBV7-2,TRBJ2-5,CASSLSQGTHQETRYF
TRBV7-2,TRBJ2-7,CASSHGQAAYEQYF
TRBV12-3/TRBV12-4,TRBJ1-4,CASSFILGGGDEKLFF
TRBV6-5,TRBJ1-1,CASTETGRVLGRAFF
TRBV29-1,TRBJ1-1,CSVIQGTQAFF
TRBV6-5,TRBJ2-3,CASSLLRGRDTDTQYF
TRBV5-6,TRBJ1-2,CASSPAGGSYGYTF
TRBV29-1,TRBJ2-1,CRAAGQGAYNEQFF
TRBV4-2,TRBJ2-3,CASSQSTGQGTDTQYF
TRBV9,TRBJ2-6,CASSVRVTGANVLTF
TRBV7-2,TRBJ1-2,CASSPGQRGSGYTF
TRBV9,TRBJ2-2,CASSVAGQPLNTGELFF
TRBV29-1,TRBJ2-4,CSVNSGQGAKNIQYF
TRBV13,TRBJ2-5,CASSLGAGGSFQETQYF
TRBV5-1,TRBJ2-5,CASSPDSQEETQYF
TRBV20-1,TRBJ2-7,CSAQTGGSYEQYF
TRBV5-1,TRBJ2-1,CASSLGPRGYNEQFF
TRBV20-1,TRBJ2-1,CSAGPTSYNEQFF
TRBV7-3,TRBJ1-6,CASSNGNSPLHF
TRBV7-8,TRBJ2-1,CASSLRTATQFF
TRBV4-2,TRBJ2-1,CASSQEGQGVGNEQFF
TRBV28,TRBJ2-2,CASSLYTLGRAELFF
TRBV5-1,TRBJ2-1,CASSLDIGEQFF
TRBV5-1,TRBJ2-1,CASSLPYTKGEQFF
TRBV4-3,TRBJ1-2,CASSQTNWESYGYTF
TRBV5-1,TRBJ2-7,CASSLIAGGLPEQYF
TRBV7-6,TRBJ2-1,CASSFEKGQGVILHNEQFF
TRBV3-1,TRBJ1-1,CASSQEPPGGTTGNEAFF
TRBV2,TRBJ1-1,CASSDQGPSRAFF
TRBV12-3/TRBV12-4,TRBJ1-3,CASSSGTGAGNTIYF
TRBV6-2/TRBV6-3,TRBJ2-2,CASEGPSGTGELFF
TRBV15,TRBJ2-4,CATSRDRGDIKNIQYF
TRBV5-1,TRBJ1-1,CASSSGPGGTEAFF
TRBV5-1,TRBJ2-1,CASRSGGTPYNEQFF
TRBV11-2,TRBJ2-3,CASSFNTLVLAGSYEPSTDTQYF
TRBV6-1,TRBJ2-1,CASSEAGTGTYNEQFF
TRBV6-6,TRBJ1-1,CASSYSGQMNTEAFF
TRBV7-6,TRBJ2-7,CASSLGGEETHEQYF
TRBV2,TRBJ1-5,CASTEGIGGGNQPQHF
TRBV4-1,TRBJ1-5,CASSPYFPGQGNQPQHF
TRBV5-1,TRBJ2-3,CASSLSEPTDTQYF
TRBV20-1,TRBJ2-7,CSARVPTGGLYEQYF
TRBV12-3/TRBV12-4,TRBJ1-2,CASSWTVEYGYTF
TRBV5-1,TRBJ2-1,CASSPRAGANEQFF
TRBV5-1,TRBJ2-7,CASSLGQGQLEQYF
TRBV28,TRBJ2-3,CASRTSGGLGTDTQYF
TRBV6-5,TRBJ1-1,CASSGTARGNTEAFF
TRBV11-1,TRBJ2-2,CASSPRRENTGERFF